One TCR beta chain is described in this entry. Its antigen remains unidentified. The data belong to a study of T-cell memory formation after mild COVID-19. The study, taken as a whole, reports: Clones from the second wave (peaking day 37) had unconfirmed SARS-CoV-2 specificity. Later expanders leaned CD4+, whereas clones that contracted between day 15 and 85 were balanced CD4/CD8.

V was cut by 5 bases and J by 4 bases, with 10 bases left in between. CDR3 length: 13 amino acids. Germline V lookup: CDR1 SGHDN, CDR2 FVKESK. TCR alpha and TCR beta cDNA libraries carrying sample barcodes and UMIs came from 5'RACE with constant-segment primers. Via MiXCR, TCRdb re-called the 5' RACE reads, giving one row per CDR3 protein. The sample lists approximately 260,000 distinct CDR3 sequences, about 16% occurring once. The sequence was collected from a man younger than 35 who had mild COVID-19 (a few samples of this study predate the infection). Cell type and time point are not known. This chain links TRBV14 with TRBJ2-3; unclear D gene. Sequencing input: PBMCs or a T cell subset sorted from them (not recorded which). The CDR3 here is CASSMQQADTQYF. CDR3 nucleotides: TGTGCCAGCAGCATGCAGCAGGCAGATACGCAGTATTTT.